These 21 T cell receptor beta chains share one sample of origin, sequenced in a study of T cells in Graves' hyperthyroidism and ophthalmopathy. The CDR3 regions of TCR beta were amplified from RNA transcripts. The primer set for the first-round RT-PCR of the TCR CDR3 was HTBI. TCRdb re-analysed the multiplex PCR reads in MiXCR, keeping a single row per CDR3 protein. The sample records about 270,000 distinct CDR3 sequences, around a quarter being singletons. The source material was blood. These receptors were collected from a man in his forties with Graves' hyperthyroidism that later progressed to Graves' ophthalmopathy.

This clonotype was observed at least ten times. CDR3 protein: CAWSVGGTRDQPQHF. In nucleotides, the CDR3 is TGTGCCTGGAGTGTAGGGGGAACGAGGGATCAGCCCCAGCATTTT. V usage is TRBV30 and J usage is TRBJ1-5, with TRBD1 as a possible D gene (6 bases). Germline V CDR1 and CDR2: GTSNPN, SVGIG (reference sequence). The CDR3 runs to 15 residues. V was trimmed by 0 bases and J by 5 bases, leaving 14 bases between them.

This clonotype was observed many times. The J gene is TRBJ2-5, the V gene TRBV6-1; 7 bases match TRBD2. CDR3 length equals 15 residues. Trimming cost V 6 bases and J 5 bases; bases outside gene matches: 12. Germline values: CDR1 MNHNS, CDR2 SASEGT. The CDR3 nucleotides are TGTGCCAGCAGCCCTACTCGGGGCGGGAGTGAGACCCAGTACTTC. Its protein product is CASSPTRGGSETQYF.

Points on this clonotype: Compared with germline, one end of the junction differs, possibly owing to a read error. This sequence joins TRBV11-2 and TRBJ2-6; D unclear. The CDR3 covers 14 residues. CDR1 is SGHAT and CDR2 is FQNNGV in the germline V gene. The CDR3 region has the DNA TGTGCCAGCAGCTTAATATCTGAGGCCAACGTCCTGACTTTC. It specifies CASSLISEANVLTF.

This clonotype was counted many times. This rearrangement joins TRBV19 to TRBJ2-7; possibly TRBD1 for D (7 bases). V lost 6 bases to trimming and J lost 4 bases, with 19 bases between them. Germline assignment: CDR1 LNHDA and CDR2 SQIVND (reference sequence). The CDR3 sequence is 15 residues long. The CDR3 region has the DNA TGTGCCAGTAGGCGCGCGGGACAGCCATTATACGAGCAGTACTTC. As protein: CASRRAGQPLYEQYF.

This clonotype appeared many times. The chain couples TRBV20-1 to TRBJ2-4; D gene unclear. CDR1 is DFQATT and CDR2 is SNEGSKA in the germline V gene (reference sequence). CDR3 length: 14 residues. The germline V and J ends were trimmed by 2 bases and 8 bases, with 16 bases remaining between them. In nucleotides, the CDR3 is TGCAGTGCTAGAAGCGAACCGGTTGGAGACATTCAGTACTTC. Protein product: CSARSEPVGDIQYF.

The CDR3 reads CSARVGGKETQYF. CDR3 nucleotides: TGCAGTGCTAGGGTCGGGGGTAAAGAGACCCAGTACTTC. J is TRBJ2-5 and V is TRBV20-1; D might be TRBD2 (6 bases). Germline CDR1 DFQATT, CDR2 SNEGSKA (reference sequence). The CDR3 runs to 13 residues. With 3 bases removed from V and 3 bases from J, the gap between germline ends came to 11 bases.

This CDR3 reads CASSIFSGYEQYF. CDR3 coding DNA: TGTGCCAGTAGTATCTTTTCCGGCTACGAGCAGTACTTC. V gene TRBV19 combines with J gene TRBJ2-7; no clear D. Germline V gives CDR1 LNHDA, CDR2 SQIVND (reference sequence). The CDR3 is 13 amino acids. The V end was cut by 3 bases, the J end by 3 bases, with 9 bases between.

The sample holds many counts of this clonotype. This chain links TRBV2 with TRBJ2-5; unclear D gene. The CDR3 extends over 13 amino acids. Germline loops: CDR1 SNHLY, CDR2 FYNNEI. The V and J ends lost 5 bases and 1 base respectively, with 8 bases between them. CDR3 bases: TGTGCCAGCAGTCCGGATATCCAAGAGACCCAGTACTTC. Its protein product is CASSPDIQETQYF.

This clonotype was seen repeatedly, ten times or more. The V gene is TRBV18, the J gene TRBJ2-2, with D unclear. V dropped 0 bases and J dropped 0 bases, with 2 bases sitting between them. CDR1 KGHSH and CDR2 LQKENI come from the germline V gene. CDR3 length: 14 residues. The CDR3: CASSPPPNTGELFF. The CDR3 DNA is TGTGCCAGCTCACCACCGCCGAACACCGGGGAGCTGTTTTTT.

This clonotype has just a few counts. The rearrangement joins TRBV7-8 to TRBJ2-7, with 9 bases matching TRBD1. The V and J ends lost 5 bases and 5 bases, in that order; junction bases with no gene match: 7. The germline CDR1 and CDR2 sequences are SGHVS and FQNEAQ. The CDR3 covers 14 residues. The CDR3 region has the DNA TGTGCCAGCAGCGTAAACAGGGGGCTCAACGAGCAGTACTTC. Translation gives CASSVNRGLNEQYF. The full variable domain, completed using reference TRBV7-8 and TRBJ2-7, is GAGVSQSPRYKVAKRGQDVALRCDPISGHVSLFWYQQALGQGPEFLTYFQNEAQLDKSGLPSDRFFAERPEGSVSTLKIQRTQQEDSAVYLCASSVNRGLNEQYFGPGTRLTVT.

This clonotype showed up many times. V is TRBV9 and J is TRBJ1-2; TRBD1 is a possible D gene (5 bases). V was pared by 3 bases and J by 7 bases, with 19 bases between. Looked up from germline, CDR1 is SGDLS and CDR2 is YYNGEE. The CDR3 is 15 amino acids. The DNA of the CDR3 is TGTGCCAGCAGCGCCTACCGGGGCGCAGCAGGTGGCTACACCTTC. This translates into CASSAYRGAAGGYTF. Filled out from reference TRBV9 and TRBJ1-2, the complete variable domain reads DSGVTQTPKHLITATGQRVTLRCSPRSGDLSVYWYQQSLDQGLQFLIQYYNGEERAKGNILERFSAQQFPDLHSELNLSSLELGDSALYFCASSAYRGAAGGYTFGSGTRLTVV.

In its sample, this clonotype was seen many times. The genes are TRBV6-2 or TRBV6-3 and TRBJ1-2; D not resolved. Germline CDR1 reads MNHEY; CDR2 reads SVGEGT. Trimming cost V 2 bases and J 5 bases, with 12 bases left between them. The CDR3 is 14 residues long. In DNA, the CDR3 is TGTGCCAGCAGTTACGCCGAAACCGGTTATGGCTACACCTTC. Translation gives CASSYAETGYGYTF.

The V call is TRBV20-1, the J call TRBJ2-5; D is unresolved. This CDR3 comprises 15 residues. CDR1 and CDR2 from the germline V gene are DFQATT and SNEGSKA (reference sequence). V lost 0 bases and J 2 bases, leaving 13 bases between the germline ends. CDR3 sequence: CSARDRVTGQETQYF. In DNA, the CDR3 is TGCAGTGCTAGAGATCGGGTGACCGGACAAGAGACCCAGTACTTC.

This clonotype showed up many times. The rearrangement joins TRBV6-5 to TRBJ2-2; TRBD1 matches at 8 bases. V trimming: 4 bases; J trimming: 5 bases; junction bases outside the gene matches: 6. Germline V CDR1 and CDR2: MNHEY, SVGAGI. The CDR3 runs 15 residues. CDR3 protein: CASSSRTGPTGELFF. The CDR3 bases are TGTGCCAGCAGTTCCCGGACAGGGCCGACCGGGGAGCTGTTTTTT.

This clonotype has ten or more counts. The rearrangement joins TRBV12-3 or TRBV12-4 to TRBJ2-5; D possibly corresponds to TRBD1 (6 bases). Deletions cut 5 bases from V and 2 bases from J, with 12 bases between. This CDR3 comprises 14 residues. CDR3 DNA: TGTGCCAGCAGTCACTTAGACAGGCAAGAGACCCAGTACTTC. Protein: CASSHLDRQETQYF.

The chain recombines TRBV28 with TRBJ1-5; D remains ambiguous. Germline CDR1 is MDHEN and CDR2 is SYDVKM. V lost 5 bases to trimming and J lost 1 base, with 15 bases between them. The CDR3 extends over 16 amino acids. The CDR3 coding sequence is TGTGCCAGCAGTCCCCCGCAGTCAGCCAGCAATCAGCCCCAGCATTTT. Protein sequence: CASSPPQSASNQPQHF.

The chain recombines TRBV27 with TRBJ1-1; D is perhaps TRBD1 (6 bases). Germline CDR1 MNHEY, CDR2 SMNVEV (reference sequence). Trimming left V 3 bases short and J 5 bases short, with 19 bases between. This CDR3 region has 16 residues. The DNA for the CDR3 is TGTGCCAGCAGTTTTGTCCTGAGGGGGGGCTGGACTGAAGCTTTCTTT. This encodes CASSFVLRGGWTEAFF.

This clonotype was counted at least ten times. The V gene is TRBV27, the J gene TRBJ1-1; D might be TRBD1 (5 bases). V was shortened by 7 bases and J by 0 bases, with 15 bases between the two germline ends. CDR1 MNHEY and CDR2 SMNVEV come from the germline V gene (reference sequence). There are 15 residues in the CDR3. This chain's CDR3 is CASNDRGSMNTEAFF. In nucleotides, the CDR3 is TGTGCCAGCAACGACCGGGGCAGCATGAACACTGAAGCTTTCTTT.

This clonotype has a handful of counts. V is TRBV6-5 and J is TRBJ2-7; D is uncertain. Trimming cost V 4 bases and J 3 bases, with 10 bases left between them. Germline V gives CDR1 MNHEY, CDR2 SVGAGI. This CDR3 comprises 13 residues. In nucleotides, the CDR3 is TGTGCCAGCAGTTTTTCCGACGACTACGAGCAGTACTTC. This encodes CASSFSDDYEQYF.

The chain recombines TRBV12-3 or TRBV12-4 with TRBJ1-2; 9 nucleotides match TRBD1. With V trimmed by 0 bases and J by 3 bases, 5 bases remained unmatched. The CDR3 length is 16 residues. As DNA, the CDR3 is TGTGCCAGCAGTTTAGCCGGGACAGGGCCTTACTATGGCTACACCTTC. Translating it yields CASSLAGTGPYYGYTF.

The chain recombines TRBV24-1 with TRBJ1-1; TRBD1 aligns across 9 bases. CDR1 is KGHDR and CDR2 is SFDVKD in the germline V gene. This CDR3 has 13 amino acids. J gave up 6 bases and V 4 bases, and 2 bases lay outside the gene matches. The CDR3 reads CATSERQGAEAFF. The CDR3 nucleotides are TGTGCCACCAGTGAGCGACAGGGGGCTGAAGCTTTCTTT.